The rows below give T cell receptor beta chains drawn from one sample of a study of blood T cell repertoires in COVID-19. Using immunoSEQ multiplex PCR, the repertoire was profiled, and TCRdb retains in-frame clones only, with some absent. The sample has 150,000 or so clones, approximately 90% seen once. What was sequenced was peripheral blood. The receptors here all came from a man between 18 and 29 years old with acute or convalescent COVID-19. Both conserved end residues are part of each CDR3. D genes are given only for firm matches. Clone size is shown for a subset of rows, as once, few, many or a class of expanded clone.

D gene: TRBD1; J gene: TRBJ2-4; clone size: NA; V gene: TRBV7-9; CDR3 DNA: TGTGCCAGCAGCTTAGCCGTGACAGGGGGCTCGCTAGCCAAAAACATTCAGTACTTC; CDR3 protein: CASSLAVTGGSLAKNIQYF
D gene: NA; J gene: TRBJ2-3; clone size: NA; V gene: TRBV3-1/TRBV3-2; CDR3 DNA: TGTGCCAGCAGCCAAGGGCTAGCCACAGATACGCAGTATTTT; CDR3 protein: CASSQGLATDTQYF
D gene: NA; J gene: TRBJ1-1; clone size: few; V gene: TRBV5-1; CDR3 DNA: TGCGCCAGCAGCTTGTCCCAACAGGTCATTAGCACTGAAGCTTTCTTT; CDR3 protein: CASSLSQQVISTEAFF
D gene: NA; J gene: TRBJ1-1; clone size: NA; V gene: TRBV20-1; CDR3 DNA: TGCAGTGCTAGTGAGGGCTGGAACACTGAAGCTTTCTTT; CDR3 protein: CSASEGWNTEAFF
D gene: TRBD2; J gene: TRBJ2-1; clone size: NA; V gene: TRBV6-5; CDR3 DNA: TGTGCCAGCAGGACGGGACTAGCGGACTACAATGAGCAGTTCTTC; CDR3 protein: CASRTGLADYNEQFF
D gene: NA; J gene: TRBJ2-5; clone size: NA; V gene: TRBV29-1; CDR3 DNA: TGCAGCGTTTCGAGACAGACGGGAGAGACCCAGTACTTC; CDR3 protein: CSVSRQTGETQYF
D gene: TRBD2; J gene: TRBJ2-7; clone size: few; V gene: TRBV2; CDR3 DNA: TGTGCCGTGGGTAGCGGGAAGCCCCTATCCTACGAGCAGTACTTC; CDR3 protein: CAVGSGKPLSYEQYF
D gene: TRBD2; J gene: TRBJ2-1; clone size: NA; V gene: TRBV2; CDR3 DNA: TGTGCCAGCAGTCAGCGGGGGAGCTCCTACAATGAGCAGTTCTTC; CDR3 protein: CASSQRGSSYNEQFF
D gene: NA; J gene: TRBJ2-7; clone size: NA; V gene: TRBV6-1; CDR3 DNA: TGTGCCAGCAGTGAACGGGGGTACTACGAGCAGTACTTC; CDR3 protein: CASSERGYYEQYF
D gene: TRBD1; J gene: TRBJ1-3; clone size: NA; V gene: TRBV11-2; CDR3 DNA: TGTGCCAGCAGCTTAGTATCCCAGGGGGCAGGTACCATATATTTT; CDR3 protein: CASSLVSQGAGTIYF
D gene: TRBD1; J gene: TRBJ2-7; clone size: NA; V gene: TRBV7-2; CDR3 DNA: TGTGCCAGCACCCGGGACAGGTCGGGAGAGCAGTACTTC; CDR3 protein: CASTRDRSGEQYF
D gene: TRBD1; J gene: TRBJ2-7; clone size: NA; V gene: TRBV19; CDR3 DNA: TGTGCCAGTACCAGAGGACAGGGGAACTCCTACGAGCAGTACTTC; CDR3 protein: CASTRGQGNSYEQYF
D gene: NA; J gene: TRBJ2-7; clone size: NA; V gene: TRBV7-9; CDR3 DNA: TGTGCCAGCAGCGATAGCGGCTCCTACGAGCAGTACTTC; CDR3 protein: CASSDSGSYEQYF
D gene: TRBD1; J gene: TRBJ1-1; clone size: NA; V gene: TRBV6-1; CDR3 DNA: TGTGCCAGCAGTGATACGCGGACAGGGAGGGAGAGCACTGAAGCTTTCTTT; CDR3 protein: CASSDTRTGRESTEAFF
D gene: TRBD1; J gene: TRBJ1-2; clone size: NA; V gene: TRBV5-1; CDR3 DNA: TGCGCCAGCAGCCCCGGGACAGGGAACTATGGCTACACCTTC; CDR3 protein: CASSPGTGNYGYTF
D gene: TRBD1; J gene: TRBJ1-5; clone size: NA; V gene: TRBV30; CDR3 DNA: TGTGCCTGGAGGGAGGGACAGCCAGGTGAGCCCCAGCATTTT; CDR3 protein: CAWREGQPGEPQHF
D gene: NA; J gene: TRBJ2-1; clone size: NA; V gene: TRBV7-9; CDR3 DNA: TGTGCCAGCAGCTTCCTTAGCGATGAGCAGTTCTTC; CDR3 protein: CASSFLSDEQFF
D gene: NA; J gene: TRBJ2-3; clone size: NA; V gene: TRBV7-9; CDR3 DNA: TGTGCCAGCAGCCAAAAGCGCACAGATACGCAGTATTTT; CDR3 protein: CASSQKRTDTQYF
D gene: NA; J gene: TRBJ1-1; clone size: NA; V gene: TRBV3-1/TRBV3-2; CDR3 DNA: TGTGCCAGCAGCCGTCTTCGGGGGTCGAACACTGAAGCTTTCTTT; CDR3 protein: CASSRLRGSNTEAFF
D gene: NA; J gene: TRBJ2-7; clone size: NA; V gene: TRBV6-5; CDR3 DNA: TGTGCCAGCAGGGACCTACCTACAGGGTCGTACGAGCAGTACTTC; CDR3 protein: CASRDLPTGSYEQYF
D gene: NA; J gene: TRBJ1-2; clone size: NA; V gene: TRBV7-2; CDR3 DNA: TGTGCCAGCAGCCAACGGGAATCTAACTATGGCTACACCTTC; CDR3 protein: CASSQRESNYGYTF
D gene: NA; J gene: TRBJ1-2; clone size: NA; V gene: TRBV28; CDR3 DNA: TGTGCCAGCAACTGGGGGGGCTATGGCTACACCTTC; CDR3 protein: CASNWGGYGYTF
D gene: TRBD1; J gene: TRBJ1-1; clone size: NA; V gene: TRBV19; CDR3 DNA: TGTGCCAGTAGCCTGACAGGGGTAACGTCTTTCTTT; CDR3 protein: CASSLTGVTSFF
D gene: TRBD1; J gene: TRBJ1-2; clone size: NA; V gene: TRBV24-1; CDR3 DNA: TGTGCCACCAGTGATACAGGACAGGGGCATGGCTACACCTTC; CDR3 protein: CATSDTGQGHGYTF
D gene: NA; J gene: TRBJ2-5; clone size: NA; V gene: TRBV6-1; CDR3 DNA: TGTGCCAGCAGTGAGCGGACATATTTACAAGAGACCCAGTACTTC; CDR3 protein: CASSERTYLQETQYF
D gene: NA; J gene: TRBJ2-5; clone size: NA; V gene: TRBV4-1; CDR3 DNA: TGCGCCAGCAGCCAAGGCGGGGCGGGGCGACAAGAGACCCAGTACTTC; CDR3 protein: CASSQGGAGRQETQYF
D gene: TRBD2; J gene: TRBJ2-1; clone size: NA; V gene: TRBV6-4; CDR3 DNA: TGTGCCAGCAGTAGCGGGGGGGCCAATGAGCAGTTCTTC; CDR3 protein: CASSSGGANEQFF
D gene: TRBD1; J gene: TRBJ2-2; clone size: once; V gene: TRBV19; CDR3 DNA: TGTGCCAGTAAGGGACAGGAGAACACCGGGGAGCTGTTTTTT; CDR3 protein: CASKGQENTGELFF
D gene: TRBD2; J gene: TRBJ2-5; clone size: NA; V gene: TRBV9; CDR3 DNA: TGTGCCAGCAGCGTAGGACTAGCGGGGGCTCCTGGAGAGACCCAGTACTTC; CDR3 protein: CASSVGLAGAPGETQYF
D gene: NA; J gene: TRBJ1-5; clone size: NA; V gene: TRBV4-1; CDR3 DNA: TGCGCCAGCAGCCCCCAGGGAAATCAGCCCCAGCATTTT; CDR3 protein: CASSPQGNQPQHF
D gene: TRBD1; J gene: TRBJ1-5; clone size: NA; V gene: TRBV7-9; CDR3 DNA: TGTGCCAGCAGCCTGGGACAGATGAATCAGCCCCAGCATTTT; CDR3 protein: CASSLGQMNQPQHF
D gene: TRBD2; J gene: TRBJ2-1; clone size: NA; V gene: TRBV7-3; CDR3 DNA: TGTGCCAGCAGCTTAGGGGCTAGCGGCAATGAGCAGTTCTTC; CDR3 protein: CASSLGASGNEQFF
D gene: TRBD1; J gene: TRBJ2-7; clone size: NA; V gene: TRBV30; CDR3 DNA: TGTGCCTGGAGTTCTTGGACAGGGGGTCAATACGAGCAGTACTTC; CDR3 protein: CAWSSWTGGQYEQYF
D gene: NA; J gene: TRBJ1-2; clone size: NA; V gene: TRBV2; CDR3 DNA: TGTGCCAGCAGTGAAGCGCGGGAGGCCTATGGCTACACCTTC; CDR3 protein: CASSEAREAYGYTF
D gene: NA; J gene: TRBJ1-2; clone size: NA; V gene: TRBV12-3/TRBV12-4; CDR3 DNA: TGTGCCAGCAGCCCTAGGACTGGTAATGGCTACACCTTC; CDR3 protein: CASSPRTGNGYTF
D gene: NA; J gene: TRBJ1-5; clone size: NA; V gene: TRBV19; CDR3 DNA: TGTGCCAGTAGTATAGGCGGCCAAGGGCCCCAGCATTTT; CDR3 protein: CASSIGGQGPQHF
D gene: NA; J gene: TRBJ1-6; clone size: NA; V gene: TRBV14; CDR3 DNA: TGTGCCAGCAGCCAAGCTGTCTTGCGGGCCCTCCACTTT; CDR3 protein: CASSQAVLRALHF
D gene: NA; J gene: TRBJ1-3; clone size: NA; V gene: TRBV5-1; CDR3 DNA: TGCGCCAGCAGGGACAGTGGAAACACCATATATTTT; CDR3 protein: CASRDSGNTIYF
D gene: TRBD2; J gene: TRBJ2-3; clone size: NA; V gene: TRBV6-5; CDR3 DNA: TGTGCCAGCAGTTACTCGCAGCGGGGTTTTTCAGATACGCAGTATTTT; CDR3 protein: CASSYSQRGFSDTQYF
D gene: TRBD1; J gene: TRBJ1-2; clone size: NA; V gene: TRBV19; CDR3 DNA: TGTGCCAGTAATAGGGGACAGGGGGCGTCGTACTATGGCTACACCTTC; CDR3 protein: CASNRGQGASYYGYTF
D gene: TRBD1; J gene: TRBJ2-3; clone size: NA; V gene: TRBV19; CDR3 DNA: TGTGCCAGTAGCGGACAGGGGGCTGGTACAGATACGCAGTATTTT; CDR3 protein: CASSGQGAGTDTQYF
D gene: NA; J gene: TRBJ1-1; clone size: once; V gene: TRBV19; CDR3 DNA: TGTGCCAGTAGTATCCCCCGGACTGGGAACACTGAAGCTTTCTTT; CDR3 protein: CASSIPRTGNTEAFF
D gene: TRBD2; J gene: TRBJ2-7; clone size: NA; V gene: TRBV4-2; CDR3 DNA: TGTGCCAGCAGCCAAGCCGGGACTAGCGGGGGGTATGCGGACGAGCAGTACTTC; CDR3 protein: CASSQAGTSGGYADEQYF
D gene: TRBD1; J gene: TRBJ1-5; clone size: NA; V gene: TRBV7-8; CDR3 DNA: TGTGCCAGCAGCTTATCGGACAGGGGTGGACAGCCCCAGCATTTT; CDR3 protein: CASSLSDRGGQPQHF
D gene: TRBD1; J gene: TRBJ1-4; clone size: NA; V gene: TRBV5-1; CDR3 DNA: TGCGCCAGCAGCTTGGGGGACAGGGGGCGAGTTGAAAAACTGTTTTTT; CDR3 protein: CASSLGDRGRVEKLFF
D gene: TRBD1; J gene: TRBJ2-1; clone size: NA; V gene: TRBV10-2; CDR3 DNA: TGCGCCAGCAGTCCCGGACAGGGGGCGGACAATGAGCAGTTCTTC; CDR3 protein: CASSPGQGADNEQFF
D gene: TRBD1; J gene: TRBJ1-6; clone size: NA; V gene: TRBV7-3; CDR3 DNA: TGTGCCAGCAGCCGGGACAGGGCATCACCCCTCCACTTT; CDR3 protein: CASSRDRASPLHF